The 25 T cell receptor beta chains below come from one sample, sequenced in a study of long-term antiretroviral therapy in people with HIV. The assay used was immunoSEQ (version v3.0), run at survey level. Libraries were prepared by immunoSEQ multiplex PCR; TCRdb keeps only in-frame clonotypes and omits some of them. The sample records about 27,000 clones, over 80% being singletons. Material: unsorted PBMCs, obtained 0.8 years before starting antiretroviral therapy. All receptors come from a man between 18 and 29 years old with HIV.

The V call is TRBV5-5, the J call TRBJ1-2; TRBD1 agrees at 7 bases. The V and J ends lost 0 bases and 3 bases, in that order; junction bases with no gene match: 8. The CDR3 runs to 16 residues. Germline V gives CDR1 SGHKS, CDR2 YYEKEE (reference sequence). CDR3 sequence: CASSLGQGPVDYGYTF. The CDR3 nucleotides are TGTGCCAGCAGCTTGGGACAGGGCCCGGTGGACTATGGCTACACCTTC.

The chain has TRBV7-9 and TRBJ1-2; TRBD1 is a possible D gene (6 bases). The CDR3 contains 14 residues. The germline gives CDR1 SEHNR, CDR2 FQNEAQ (reference sequence). V lost 6 bases, J lost 0 bases, and 11 bases lay in between. The CDR3, as DNA: TGTGCCAGCAGTGGGGGCACCTCTAACTATGGCTACACCTTC. It yields the protein CASSGGTSNYGYTF.

This chain connects TRBV5-8 to TRBJ2-5, with D tentatively TRBD2 (6 bases). V was trimmed by 4 bases and J by 1 base, leaving 17 bases between them. CDR1 is SGHTS, CDR2 YDEGEE, per germline. The CDR3 covers 16 residues. The DNA for the CDR3 is TGTGCCAGCAGCCCGGGACTGCGGGGTACCCAAGAGACCCAGTACTTC. Its protein is CASSPGLRGTQETQYF.

The chain employs TRBV28 and TRBJ2-7; TRBD1 matches 8 bases. V dropped 5 bases and J dropped 3; count of bases not matched to a gene: 6. Germline V gene sequence: CDR1 MDHEN, CDR2 SYDVKM. The CDR3 is 14 amino acids. CDR3 in DNA: TGTGCCAGCAGTCCTGGGACAGGCCTCTACGAGCAGTACTTC. Residues: CASSPGTGLYEQYF.

The chain uses TRBV15 and TRBJ2-7; D gene unclear. Trimming cost V 0 bases and J 0 bases, with 6 bases left between them. Per the germline V gene, CDR1 is LNHNV and CDR2 is YYDKDF (reference sequence). This CDR3 comprises 14 residues. CDR3 nucleotides: TGTGCCACCAGCAGAGATGACGGCTCCTACGAGCAGTACTTC. Its translation: CATSRDDGSYEQYF.

Here the CDR3 reads CSVEDRVAGNYGYTF. The CDR3 DNA is TGCAGCGTTGAAGATCGAGTTGCAGGGAACTATGGCTACACCTTC. This chain links TRBV29-1 with TRBJ1-2; D may be TRBD1 (5 bases). CDR1 and CDR2 from the germline V gene are SQVTM and ANQGSEA. Trimming took off 0 bases at V and 2 bases at J, with 13 bases between the two ends. The CDR3 spans 15 residues.

This clone was found once. CDR3 region: CASSIPRATEAFF. The CDR3 region has the DNA TGTGCCAGTAGTATCCCCCGGGCCACTGAAGCTTTCTTT. The chain links TRBV19 to TRBJ1-1; no firm D call. The germline CDR1 and CDR2 sequences are LNHDA and SQIVND (reference sequence). V was pared by 3 bases and J by 4 bases, with 9 bases between. This CDR3 region has 13 residues.

The chain is built from TRBV7-8 and TRBJ1-2; D unclear. Germline V gives CDR1 SGHVS, CDR2 FQNEAQ. Deletions cut 5 bases from V and 4 bases from J, with 14 bases between. The CDR3 runs 14 residues. The CDR3: CASSESRRGYGYTF. The CDR3 nucleotides read TGTGCCAGCAGCGAAAGCCGGCGCGGCTATGGCTACACCTTC.

This rearrangement joins TRBV5-1 to TRBJ1-2; 7 nucleotides line up with TRBD1. CDR3 length equals 13 residues. The germline V gene has CDR1 SGHRS and CDR2 YFSETQ. V shed 5 bases, J shed 10 bases, and the junction held 11 bases outside the gene matches. CDR3: CASRSGQDDDYTF. For the CDR3, the DNA is TGCGCCAGCAGATCTGGACAGGATGACGACTACACCTTC. Supplemented by reference TRBV5-1 and TRBJ1-2, the full variable domain reads KAGVTQTPRYLIKTRGQQVTLSCSPISGHRSVSWYQQTPGQGLQFLFEYFSETQRNKGNFPGRFSGRQFSNSRSEMNVSTLELGDSALYLCASRSGQDDDYTFGSGTRLTVV.

The V call is TRBV5-1, the J call TRBJ1-5; no reliable D call. The V end was cut by 0 bases, the J end by 3 bases, with 4 bases between. The germline V gene has CDR1 SGHRS and CDR2 YFSETQ. This CDR3 has 13 amino acids. The CDR3 is CASSLEVNQPQHF. CDR3 sequence (DNA): TGCGCCAGCAGCTTGGAAGTCAATCAGCCCCAGCATTTT.

The chain couples TRBV19 to TRBJ1-1; D might be TRBD1 (6 bases). This CDR3 contains 14 residues. CDR1 and CDR2 from the germline V gene are LNHDA and SQIVND (reference sequence). The V gene lost 5 bases and the J gene lost 0 bases, with 10 bases spanning the gap. The CDR3 region has the DNA TGTGCCAGTAGTGCGGACAGAGTGAACACTGAAGCTTTCTTT. Translating gives CASSADRVNTEAFF.

V and J are TRBV15 and TRBJ2-5, with D possibly being TRBD2 (5 bases). This CDR3 has 15 residues. Looked up from germline, CDR1 is LNHNV and CDR2 is YYDKDF (reference sequence). Trimming took off 6 bases at V and 1 base at J, with 15 bases between the two ends. Here the CDR3 DNA reads TGTGCCACCAGTTACTGGGCGGGCGCCCAAGAGACCCAGTACTTC. Residues: CATSYWAGAQETQYF.

V is TRBV27 and J is TRBJ1-4; no reliable D call. This CDR3 contains 15 residues. Trimming took off 4 bases at V and 0 bases at J, with 9 bases between the two ends. The germline V gene encodes CDR1 MNHEY and CDR2 SMNVEV (reference sequence). CDR3 DNA sequence: TGTGCCAGCAGTTCACCCTCTGCAACTAATGAAAAACTGTTTTTT. Protein product: CASSSPSATNEKLFF.

V is TRBV28 and J is TRBJ1-1; tentative D call: TRBD1 (5 bases). In germline, CDR1 is MDHEN, CDR2 SYDVKM. The CDR3 sequence is 15 residues long. V was pared by 6 bases and J by 0 bases, with 14 bases between. The chain's CDR3 is CASRLQGRMNTEAFF. The CDR3 nucleotides are TGTGCCAGCAGACTCCAGGGACGGATGAACACTGAAGCTTTCTTT.

V and J are TRBV7-9 and TRBJ2-7; 7 nucleotides agree with TRBD1. V trimming: 5 bases; J trimming: 2 bases; junction bases outside the gene matches: 9. This CDR3 contains 15 residues. Germline V gene sequence: CDR1 SEHNR, CDR2 FQNEAQ (reference sequence). The chain's CDR3 is CASSRDSGFTYEQYF. The CDR3 region has the DNA TGTGCCAGCAGCCGGGACAGTGGTTTTACCTACGAGCAGTACTTC.

The V gene is TRBV5-6, the J gene TRBJ2-7; D gene uncertain. Germline V gene lookup returns CDR1 SGHDT and CDR2 YYEEEE. CDR3 size: 12 residues. V lost 0 bases to trimming and J lost 5 bases, with 6 bases between them. The chain's CDR3 is CASSLDYHEQYF. For the CDR3, the DNA is TGTGCCAGCAGCTTGGACTACCACGAGCAGTACTTC.

The chain employs TRBV7-8 and TRBJ1-1; D is possibly TRBD1 (5 bases). Germline V gives CDR1 SGHVS, CDR2 FQNEAQ. V dropped 5 bases and J dropped 4 bases, with 14 bases sitting between them. There are 14 residues in the CDR3. CDR3: CASSTGTAATEAFF. CDR3 bases: TGTGCCAGCAGCACCGGGACGGCAGCCACTGAAGCTTTCTTT.

This clone appeared a few times. The chain carries TRBV10-3 and TRBJ1-2, with D maybe TRBD1 (5 bases). The CDR3 extends over 15 amino acids. Germline V lookup: CDR1 ENHRY, CDR2 SYGVKD. Trimming pared 2 bases from V and 4 bases from J, leaving 14 bases between. The CDR3 reads CAISEGTGTLYGYTF. CDR3 in DNA: TGTGCCATCAGTGAGGGGACCGGGACTCTCTATGGCTACACCTTC.

The chain carries TRBV6-5 and TRBJ2-6, with D possibly being TRBD1 or TRBD2 (6 bases each). The CDR3 is 15 residues long. Germline V CDR1 and CDR2: MNHEY, SVGAGI. V was clipped by 4 bases and J by 2 bases, with 9 bases between them. The CDR3 DNA follows: TGTGCCAGCAGTTCCGGGGGCGCTGGGGCCAACGTCCTGACTTTC. Translated, it gives CASSSGGAGANVLTF.

The gene calls are TRBV5-4 and TRBJ2-6; D remains unclear. The CDR3 spans 14 residues. Germline V gene lookup returns CDR1 SGHNT and CDR2 YYREEE (reference sequence). V was shortened by 1 base and J by 4 bases, with 6 bases between the two germline ends. CDR3 nucleotide sequence: TGTGCCAGCAGCTTGTCCCTCGGGGCCAACGTCCTGACTTTC. Its translation is CASSLSLGANVLTF.

The chain couples TRBV27 to TRBJ1-1, with D possibly being TRBD1 (6 bases). This CDR3 is 14 amino acids long. With 6 bases removed from V and 0 bases from J, the gap between germline ends came to 11 bases. Germline V gene data show CDR1 as MNHEY and CDR2 as SMNVEV (reference sequence). The CDR3 DNA is TGTGCCAGCAGGGACAGCTTTATGAACACTGAAGCTTTCTTT. Amino acids: CASRDSFMNTEAFF.

The chain has TRBV6-5 and TRBJ1-1; D may be TRBD1 (6 bases). CDR3 length equals 13 residues. The ends were cut back, 0 bases at V and 12 bases at J, with 14 bases in the middle. Germline V gene data show CDR1 as MNHEY and CDR2 as SVGAGI. The CDR3 protein is CASSYSVDSQPFF. The CDR3 nucleotides are TGTGCCAGCAGTTACTCGGTGGACAGTCAACCTTTCTTT.

This clone was recorded a few times. The chain has TRBV19 and TRBJ1-5; a weak D match, TRBD1 (5 bases). V was trimmed by 3 bases and J by 2 bases, leaving 11 bases between them. Germline assignment: CDR1 LNHDA and CDR2 SQIVND (reference sequence). There are 15 residues in the CDR3. The CDR3 sequence is CASSIWGMGNQPQHF. CDR3 DNA: TGTGCCAGTAGTATCTGGGGGATGGGCAATCAGCCCCAGCATTTT.

In nucleotides, the CDR3 is TGTGCCAGCAGCTTCCCCGACACACGTGGGGCCAACGTCCTGACTTTC. The encoded protein is CASSFPDTRGANVLTF. V and J are TRBV11-2 and TRBJ2-6; D call uncertain. Trimming shortened V by 3 bases and J by 3 bases, and 12 bases separated the two germline ends. This CDR3 has 16 amino acids. The germline gives CDR1 SGHAT, CDR2 FQNNGV. The whole variable domain, filled in from reference TRBV11-2 and TRBJ2-6, reads EAGVAQSPRYKIIEKRQSVAFWCNPISGHATLYWYQQILGQGPKLLIQFQNNGVVDDSQLPKDRFSAERLKGVDSTLKIQPAKLEDSAVYLCASSFPDTRGANVLTFGAGSRLTVL.

The chain has TRBV7-6 and TRBJ2-7, with D perhaps matching TRBD1 (5 bases). Per the germline V gene, CDR1 is SGHVS and CDR2 is FNYEAQ. The CDR3 is made up of 15 amino acids. V lost 1 base and J lost 2, with 12 bases in between. This CDR3 is CASSLEKGPTYEQYF. The DNA for the CDR3 is TGTGCCAGCAGCTTAGAGAAGGGGCCGACCTACGAGCAGTACTTC.